Listed below are T cell receptor beta chains from one sample, sequenced in a study of OX40 agonist ivuxolimab in advanced cancers. Using immunoSEQ multiplex PCR, the repertoire was profiled, and TCRdb retains in-frame clones only, with some absent. The table includes 25,000 to 35,000 clones, about 86% detected once. Sequencing was performed on CD4+ or CD8+ T cells sorted from blood, taken in a trial of the OX40 agonist ivuxolimab. The receptors shown here come from an adult with an advanced solid tumor such as melanoma, head and neck, liver or kidney cancer. The CDR3 runs from the conserved cysteine through the conserved F or W. A D gene is named only where the DNA matches it firmly.

. | TRBJ1-1 | TRBV6-1 | TGTGCCAGCACCGAGCCTTGGAGGATGAACACTGAAGCTTTCTTT | CASTEPWRMNTEAFF
. | TRBJ1-5 | TRBV28 | TGTGCCAGCCGGGACCCCACACAGCCCCAGCATTTT | CASRDPTQPQHF
TRBD2 | TRBJ2-1 | TRBV9 | TGTGCCAGCAGCCCTCGGACTAGCGAAAAGTATGAGCAGTTCTTC | CASSPRTSEKYEQFF
. | TRBJ2-2 | TRBV14 | TGTGCCAGCAGCCAAAGTAGGGGCGGGGAGCTGTTTTTT | CASSQSRGGELFF
TRBD2 | TRBJ2-3 | TRBV9 | TGTGCCAGCAGCGTCCTTGCGGGAGTTACAGATACGCAGTATTTT | CASSVLAGVTDTQYF
TRBD2 | TRBJ2-3 | TRBV5-4 | TGTGCCAGCAGCTTACCTAGCGGGGGGCGGAAAGATACGCAGTATTTT | CASSLPSGGRKDTQYF
TRBD1 | TRBJ2-7 | TRBV5-6 | TGTGCCAGCAGCTTGTCAACAGGGGTGTACGAGCAGTACTTC | CASSLSTGVYEQYF
. | TRBJ1-5 | TRBV18 | TGTGCCAGCTCACTAACGGCGGGAGGAAATCAGCCCCAGCATTTT | CASSLTAGGNQPQHF
TRBD1 | TRBJ2-2 | TRBV7-9 | TGTGCCAGCAGCCCCCCAGGGGGCCATGTCGGGGAGCTGTTTTTT | CASSPPGGHVGELFF
TRBD2 | TRBJ2-3 | TRBV7-3 | TGTGCCAGCAGCCCACAAGGACTAGTAGAGGCCACAGATACGCAGTATTTT | CASSPQGLVEATDTQYF
. | TRBJ2-5 | TRBV6-6 | TGTGCCAGCAGTCCCGACCCCCAGGATAACCAGTACTTC | CASSPDPQDNQYF
. | TRBJ1-2 | TRBV13 | TGTGCCAGCAGCCCCGGACGGAGCTCCTACACCTTC | CASSPGRSSYTF